Below, 10 T cell receptor beta chains from the same sample are listed, as sequenced in a study of T cell responses to AZD1222 COVID-19 vaccine. The table came from immunoSEQ multiplex PCR; TCRdb's copy has only in-frame clones and leaves some out. The data hold 100,000 to 150,000 clones, with around 90% observed a single time. The material sequenced was peripheral blood, taken on day 0 of AZD1222 vaccination. These receptors were collected from an adult in good health.

The J gene is TRBJ1-3, the V gene TRBV10-3; D is ambiguous. Germline CDR1 reads ENHRY; CDR2 reads SYGVKD. V was clipped by 9 bases and J by 0 bases, with 3 bases between them. This CDR3 contains 11 residues. The CDR3 DNA follows: TGTGCCATTTACTCTGGAAACACCATATATTTT. It yields the protein CAIYSGNTIYF.

The V gene is TRBV7-3, the J gene TRBJ2-5; a weak D match, TRBD1 (5 bases). The length of the CDR3 is 15 residues. Germline V gives CDR1 SGHTA, CDR2 FQGTGA. V lost 5 bases and J lost 5, with 18 bases in between. In nucleotides, the CDR3 is TGTGCCAGCAGCCCTGGGGCCGCCATGTCCGAGACCCAGTACTTC. Protein: CASSPGAAMSETQYF. Combining the CDR3 with reference TRBV7-3 and TRBJ2-5 gives the whole variable domain GAGVSQTPSNKVTEKGKYVELRCDPISGHTALYWYRQSLGQGPEFLIYFQGTGAADDSGLPNDRFFAVRPEGSVSTLKIQRTERGDSAVYLCASSPGAAMSETQYFGPGTRLLVL.

The J gene is TRBJ2-6, the V gene TRBV7-9; D is uncertain. Deletions cut 4 bases from V and 1 base from J, with 8 bases between. The CDR3 extends over 15 amino acids. Germline V gene lookup returns CDR1 SEHNR and CDR2 FQNEAQ (reference sequence). In nucleotides, the CDR3 is TGTGCCAGCAGCTCCGGATCTTCTGGGGCCAACGTCCTGACTTTC. The encoded protein is CASSSGSSGANVLTF.

The genes are TRBV7-9 and TRBJ1-2; D is unclear. Trimming removed 2 bases at V and 7 bases at J, with 11 bases between. The CDR3 spans 13 residues. CDR1 is SEHNR, CDR2 FQNEAQ, per germline (reference sequence). The CDR3 coding sequence is TGTGCCAGCAGCTTAAGCAGCTTGGGTGGCTACACCTTC. Translation gives CASSLSSLGGYTF.

The sample holds one count of this clone. J is TRBJ1-6 and V is TRBV29-1; D unresolved. Germline CDR1 and CDR2: SQVTM and ANQGSEA. Between the trimmed V and J ends, which lost 4 bases and 7 bases, there was a span of 11 bases. The CDR3 is 13 amino acids. The CDR3 spells CSVGEGRNSPLHF. The CDR3 DNA follows: TGCAGCGTTGGGGAGGGTAGGAATTCACCCCTCCACTTT. The variable domain in full, completed from reference TRBV29-1 and TRBJ1-6, reads SAVISQKPSRDICQRGTSLTIQCQVDSQVTMMFWYRQQPGQSLTLIATANQGSEATYESGFVIDKFPISRPNLTFSTLTVSNMSPEDSSIYLCSVGEGRNSPLHFGNGTRLTVT.

This chain links TRBV15 with TRBJ2-2; D not certain. Trimming shortened V by 8 bases and J by 3 bases, and 7 bases separated the two germline ends. The CDR3 has 12 residues. The germline CDR1 and CDR2 sequences are LNHNV and YYDKDF (reference sequence). The CDR3 here is CATLNDTGELFF. CDR3 coding DNA: TGTGCCACCCTCAACGACACCGGGGAGCTGTTTTTT.

This chain joins TRBV15 and TRBJ1-5; 9 bases fit TRBD1. This CDR3 has 18 residues. Unmatched junction bases numbered 10, after V lost 4 bases and J lost 0 bases. Per germline, CDR1 LNHNV and CDR2 YYDKDF (reference sequence). Written as DNA, the CDR3 is TGTGCCACCAGCACAACACCCGGGACAGGGTTTAGCAATCAGCCCCAGCATTTT. It is translated as CATSTTPGTGFSNQPQHF. Filled out from reference TRBV15 and TRBJ1-5, the complete variable domain reads DAMVIQNPRYQVTQFGKPVTLSCSQTLNHNVMYWYQQKSSQAPKLLFHYYDKDFNNEADTPDNFQSRRPNTSFCFLDIRSPGLGDTAMYLCATSTTPGTGFSNQPQHFGDGTRLSIL.

This clone turned up a few times. This rearrangement joins TRBV12-3 or TRBV12-4 to TRBJ2-7; TRBD2 is a possible D gene (5 bases). This CDR3 has 12 amino acids. V was cut by 4 bases and J by 7 bases, with 11 bases left in between. CDR3 region: CASSSPLGEQYF. The CDR3 nucleotides are TGTGCCAGCAGTTCCCCACTAGGGGAGCAGTACTTC.

The chain links TRBV5-4 to TRBJ1-1; no reliable D call. Germline loops: CDR1 SGHNT, CDR2 YYREEE (reference sequence). Trimming removed 4 bases at V and 3 bases at J, with 13 bases between. CDR3 length: 14 residues. This chain's CDR3 is CASSLGLQYTEAFF. The CDR3 DNA follows: TGTGCCAGCAGCCTAGGCCTACAGTACACTGAAGCTTTCTTT.

This chain joins TRBV5-1 and TRBJ1-3; D not resolved. The CDR3 spans 16 residues. Trimming removed 0 bases at V and 0 bases at J, with 10 bases between. The germline V gene encodes CDR1 SGHRS and CDR2 YFSETQ. CDR3 in amino acids: CASSLEVRRSGNTIYF. CDR3 nucleotides: TGCGCCAGCAGCTTGGAGGTTCGGCGCTCTGGAAACACCATATATTTT.